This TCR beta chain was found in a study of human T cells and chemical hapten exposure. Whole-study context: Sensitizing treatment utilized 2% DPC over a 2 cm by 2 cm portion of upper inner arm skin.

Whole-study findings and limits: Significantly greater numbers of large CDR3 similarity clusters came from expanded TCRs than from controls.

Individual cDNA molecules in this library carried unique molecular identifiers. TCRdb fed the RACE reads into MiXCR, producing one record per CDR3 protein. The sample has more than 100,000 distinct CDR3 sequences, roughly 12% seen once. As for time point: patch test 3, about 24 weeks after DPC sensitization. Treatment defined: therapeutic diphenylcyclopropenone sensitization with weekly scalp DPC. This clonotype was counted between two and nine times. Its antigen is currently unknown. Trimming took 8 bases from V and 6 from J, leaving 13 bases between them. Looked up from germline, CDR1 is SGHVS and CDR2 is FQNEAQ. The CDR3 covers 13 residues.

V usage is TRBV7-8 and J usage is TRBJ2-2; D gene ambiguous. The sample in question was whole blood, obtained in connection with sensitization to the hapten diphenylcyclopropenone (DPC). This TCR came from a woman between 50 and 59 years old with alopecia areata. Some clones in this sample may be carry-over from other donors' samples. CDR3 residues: CASLIRVSGELFF. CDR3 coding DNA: TGTGCCAGCCTAATCCGGGTTTCCGGGGAGCTGTTTTTT.